Listed here are 2 T cell receptor beta chains from one sample, sequenced in a study of blood T cells in healthy people across ages. It was with a sample-barcoded 5' primer and a J-beta primer mix that a second PCR of roughly 7 to 12 cycles was run. TCRdb fed the 5' RACE reads into MiXCR, producing one record per CDR3 protein. Of around 900,000 distinct CDR3 sequences listed, roughly 26% are singletons. Sequenced input: blood. These receptors were obtained from a woman of 80 years or more in good health.

This clonotype was found a few times. This chain connects TRBV19 to TRBJ1-5; 9 bases are a match to TRBD1. Losses at the gene ends were 5 bases for V and 4 bases for J; bases not matched to a gene: 9. Germline CDR1 is LNHDA and CDR2 is SQIVND (reference sequence). This CDR3 is 16 amino acids long. The CDR3 DNA reads as TGTGCCAGTAGTCCCCGAGGACAGGGGAAGAATCAGCCCCAGCATTTT. It encodes CASSPRGQGKNQPQHF.

This clonotype was seen ten or more times. The rearrangement links TRBV6-2 or TRBV6-3 to TRBJ2-7, with TRBD1 matching 7 bases. This CDR3 is 15 amino acids long. V lost 2 bases and J lost 3; bases outside the gene matches: 7. Looked up from germline, CDR1 is MNHEY and CDR2 is SVGEGT. The DNA of the CDR3 is TGTGCCAGCAGTTACGGGGACAGCCGCTACTACGAGCAGTACTTC. Its translation is CASSYGDSRYYEQYF.